This is a list of T cell receptor beta chains from one sample in a study of siplizumab effects on memory and regulatory T cells. The repertoire was sequenced with immunoSEQ multiplex PCR; TCRdb's copy has only in-frame clones and lacks some. The sample has under 150,000 clones, around 94% seen once. Specimen: non-Treg CD4+ T cells sorted from blood. The origin of the receptors is a human donor in good health. CDR3s include the opening cysteine and the closing phenylalanine or tryptophan. The order of the fields is clone size, D gene, J gene, V gene, CDR3 length, CDR3 protein, CDR3 DNA. D genes are given only for firm matches. For some rows the clone size is stated as once, few or many, or as a class when expanded; others skip it.

NA NA TRBJ1-1 TRBV5-1 13 CASSEPMNTEAFF TGCGCCAGCAGCGAGCCGATGAACACTGAAGCTTTCTTT
NA TRBD1 TRBJ1-4 TRBV6-5 15 CASSYQVRGNEKLFF TGTGCCAGCAGTTACCAGGTCAGGGGGAATGAAAAACTGTTTTTT
NA NA TRBJ1-2 TRBV7-2 13 CASSLGAEYGYTF TGTGCCAGCAGCTTAGGGGCGGAGTATGGCTACACCTTC
NA NA TRBJ2-5 TRBV5-4 14 CASSLVSSKETQYF TGTGCCAGCAGCTTGGTATCTAGCAAAGAGACCCAGTACTTC
NA NA TRBJ2-7 TRBV18 16 CASSPPTGGDSYEQYF TGTGCCAGCTCACCCCCGACGGGCGGGGACTCCTACGAGCAGTACTTC
NA NA TRBJ2-4 TRBV11-2 13 CASSLGTGHIQYF TGTGCCAGCAGCCTAGGTACAGGGCACATTCAGTACTTC
NA NA TRBJ1-1 TRBV7-9 14 CASSLGGGDTEAFF TGTGCCAGCAGCTTAGGAGGGGGGGATACTGAAGCTTTCTTT
NA TRBD1 TRBJ1-6 TRBV7-9 13 CASSSRDRAPLHF TGTGCCAGCAGCTCCCGGGACAGGGCGCCCCTCCACTTT
few NA TRBJ1-1 TRBV20-1 11 CSPGLITEAFF TGCAGTCCAGGACTGATAACTGAAGCTTTCTTT
once NA TRBJ2-7 TRBV21-1 17 CASSNCPGPFSFYEQYF TGTGCCAGCAGCAATTGCCCTGGACCCTTCTCTTTCTACGAGCAGTACTTC
NA TRBD1 TRBJ1-4 TRBV6-6 15 CASSYTGTGGQKLFF TGTGCCAGCAGTTACACTGGGACAGGGGGACAAAAACTGTTTTTT
NA NA TRBJ2-7 TRBV30 11 CAWKHSYEQYF TGTGCCTGGAAGCACTCCTACGAGCAGTACTTC